The subject of this entry is one TCR beta chain. This clone was detected only once. No cognate antigen has been identified for it. The input lacks base qualities; no much larger clone sits a single base away. The data stem from a study of OX40 agonist ivuxolimab in advanced cancers. Looking at the study overall: Ivuxolimab, which targeted the costimulatory receptor OX40 (CD134), was an agonistic, fully human IgG2 monoclonal antibody. Partial responses were achieved by three dose-escalation patients, of whom one had hepatocellular carcinoma and two had cutaneous melanoma. In the dose-escalation cohort, 82.7% of patients were male, and the mean age was about 55 years, with a range of about 20 to 90. The point of sequencing TCRbeta in the periphery was to test whether ivuxolimab changed TCR sequence diversity and drove clonal T-cell expansion. The paper covers the monotherapy dose-escalation part of the phase I ivuxolimab trial, which included N of about 56 patients. Patients were allowed to have had prior anti-PD-1, anti-PD-L1 or anti-CTLA-4 therapy, and 40% of the dose-escalation patients had previously received checkpoint inhibitors. Intravenous ivuxolimab was administered to patients every 2 weeks at six dose levels: 0.01, 0.1, 0.3, 1.5, 3 and 10 mg/kg. Among the roughly 50 dose-escalation patients, around 19 had hepatocellular carcinoma, around 15 melanoma, 9 renal cell carcinoma and 9 head and neck cancer. What the work shows at the level of the full study, not this receptor alone: At doses of 0.1 to 3.0 mg/kg, clonal expansion of both CD4+ and CD8+ T cells in blood was seen between baseline and week 6. Low levels of normalized T-cell clonal expansion were also shown by some nonresponding patients. In the 0.1-3.0 mg/kg groups, partial responders were among the patients with the lowest normalized peripheral clonal expansion, particularly in CD8+ T cells. After ivuxolimab, more expanded clones were found on average in CD8+ T cells than in CD4+ T cells. The antigen specificity of the clonally expanded peripheral T cells was not determined.

Genomic DNA was extracted from sorted cells for sequencing of the TCRbeta CDR3 region. The immunoSEQ Assay was used for sequencing of TCRbeta CDR3 regions. Not all clones reach the TCRdb copy of this immuneACCESS table, which keeps in-frame sequences only. Checked studies attribute under half of the gap to unresolved V genes and leave the rest unexplained. Recorded for this sample are tens of thousands of clones; 75% to 90% of them occurred a single time. Together, the top ten hold about 6.3% of the sample. The CDR3 goes from the cysteine to the phenylalanine over 19 residues. Kept here is only the CDR3 DNA, which spans 57 bases and is read in frame from base 1. The germline V gene provides CDR1 SGHVS and CDR2 FNYEAQ. Germline trimming amounts to 2 bases on V and 1 base on J, with 11 as the count of junction bases outside the gene matches. Patients with autoimmune disease history or receiving systemic immunosuppression were excluded from the trial. Peripheral blood for TCR sequencing was drawn from every dose cohort at baseline, at cycle 4 day 1 and at cycle 7 day 1. Samples came from an open-label, multicenter, first-in-human phase I dose-escalation trial of ivuxolimab. Adults with locally advanced or metastatic head and neck squamous cell, hepatocellular, melanoma or renal cell carcinoma were enrolled in the trial. Before TCR sequencing, CD4+ and CD8+ T cells were separately sorted from peripheral blood.

Material: CD4+ or CD8+ T cells sorted from blood, obtained in a trial of the OX40 agonist ivuxolimab. The rearrangement combines TRBV7-6 with TRBJ2-7; TRBD2 matches 13 bases in the middle. This TCR was recovered from an adult with an advanced solid tumor such as melanoma, head and neck, liver or kidney cancer. Here is the DNA: TGTGCCAGCAGCTTAAACTCTCCTACTAGCGGGGGGGCTTCCTACGAGCAGTACTTC. Its translation is CASSLNSPTSGGASYEQYF. Reference TRBV7-6 and TRBJ2-7 genes cover what lies past the CDR3, so the full variable domain is GAGVSQSPRYKVTKRGQDVALRCDPISGHVSLYWYRQALGQGPEFLTYFNYEAQQDKSGLPNDRFSAERPEGSISTLTIQRTEQRDSAMYRCASSLNSPTSGGASYEQYFGPGTRLTVT.